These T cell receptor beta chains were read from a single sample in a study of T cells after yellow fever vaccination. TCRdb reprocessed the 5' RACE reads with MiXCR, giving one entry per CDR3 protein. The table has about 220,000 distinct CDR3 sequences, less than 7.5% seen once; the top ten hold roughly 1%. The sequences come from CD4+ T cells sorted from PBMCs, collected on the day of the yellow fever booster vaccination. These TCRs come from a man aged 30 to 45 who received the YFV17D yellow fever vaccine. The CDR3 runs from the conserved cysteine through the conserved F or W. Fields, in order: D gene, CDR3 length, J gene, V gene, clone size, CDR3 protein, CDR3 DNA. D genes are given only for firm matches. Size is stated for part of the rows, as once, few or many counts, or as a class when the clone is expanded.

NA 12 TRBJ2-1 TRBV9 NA CASSVSYNEQFF TGTGCCAGCAGCGTATCCTACAATGAGCAGTTCTTC
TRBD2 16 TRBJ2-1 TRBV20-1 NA CSARVRGTSGYNEQFF TGCAGTGCCAGAGTTAGGGGGACTAGCGGCTACAATGAGCAGTTCTTC
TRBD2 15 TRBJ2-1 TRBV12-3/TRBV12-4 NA CASISRLAENNEQFF TGTGCCAGCATTTCTCGACTAGCGGAAAACAATGAGCAGTTCTTC
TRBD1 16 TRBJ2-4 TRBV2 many CASSPGQLIAKNIQYF TGTGCCAGCAGCCCGGGACAGTTGATAGCCAAAAACATTCAGTACTTC
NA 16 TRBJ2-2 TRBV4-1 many CASSQGVRVFPGELFF TGCGCCAGCAGCCAGGGCGTGAGGGTCTTTCCCGGGGAGCTGTTTTTT
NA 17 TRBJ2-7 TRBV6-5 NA CASSYSISGTLSYEQYF TGTGCCAGCAGTTACTCGATTTCAGGGACCTTATCCTACGAGCAGTACTTC
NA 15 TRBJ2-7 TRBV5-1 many CASSISVEPDYEQYF TGCGCCAGCAGCATCAGCGTGGAGCCAGACTACGAGCAGTACTTC
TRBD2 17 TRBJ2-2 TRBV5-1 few CASSLEGTRPGTGELFF TGCGCCAGCAGCTTGGAAGGGACTAGGCCGGGCACCGGGGAGCTGTTTTTT
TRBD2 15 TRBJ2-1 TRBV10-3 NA CAISDVLAGYNEQFF TGTGCCATCAGTGACGTCCTAGCGGGGTACAATGAGCAGTTCTTC
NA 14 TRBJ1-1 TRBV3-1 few CASSHVGMNTEAFF TGTGCCAGCAGCCATGTGGGGATGAACACTGAAGCTTTCTTT
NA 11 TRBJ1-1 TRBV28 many CASRRVTEAFF TGTGCCAGCAGACGGGTCACTGAAGCTTTCTTT
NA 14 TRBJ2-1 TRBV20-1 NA CSARGGSGYNEQFF TGCAGTGCTAGAGGGGGGAGCGGGTACAATGAGCAGTTCTTC
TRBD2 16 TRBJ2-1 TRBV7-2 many CASSSGSGRIYNEQFF TGTGCCAGCAGCTCCGGTAGCGGGAGAATCTACAATGAGCAGTTCTTC
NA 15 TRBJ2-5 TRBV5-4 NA CASSLGLAIQETQYF TGTGCCAGCAGCTTGGGGTTAGCGATCCAAGAGACCCAGTACTTC
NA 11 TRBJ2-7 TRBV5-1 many CASSLWGEQYF TGCGCCAGCAGCTTGTGGGGAGAGCAGTACTTC
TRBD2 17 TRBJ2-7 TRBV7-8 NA CASSPSLREGGAYEQYF TGTGCCAGCAGCCCGAGTTTGCGGGAGGGAGGGGCCTACGAGCAGTACTTC
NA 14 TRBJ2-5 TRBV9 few CASSPHTYQETQYF TGTGCCAGCAGCCCCCATACGTACCAAGAGACCCAGTACTTC
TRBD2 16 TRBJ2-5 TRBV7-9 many CASSQTSGSYQETQYF TGTGCCAGCAGCCAAACTAGCGGGAGTTACCAAGAGACCCAGTACTTC
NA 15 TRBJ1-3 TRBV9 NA CASSVAANSGNTIYF TGTGCCAGCAGCGTAGCGGCTAACTCTGGAAACACCATATATTTT
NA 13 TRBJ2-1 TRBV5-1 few CASSLIPQGEQFF TGCGCCAGCAGCTTGATCCCGCAGGGAGAGCAGTTCTTC
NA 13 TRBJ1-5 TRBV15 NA CATSRDLRQPQHF TGTGCCACCAGCAGAGATCTTCGGCAGCCCCAGCATTTT
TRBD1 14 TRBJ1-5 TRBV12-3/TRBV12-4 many CASTRQGGNQPQHF TGTGCCAGCACGCGACAGGGAGGGAATCAGCCCCAGCATTTT
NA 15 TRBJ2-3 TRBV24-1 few CATSTASDSTDTQYF TGTGCCACCAGTACCGCAAGCGATAGCACAGATACGCAGTATTTT
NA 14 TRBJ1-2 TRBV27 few CASSLSRGIYGYTF TGTGCCAGCAGCCTTTCCCGCGGGATCTACGGCTACACCTTC
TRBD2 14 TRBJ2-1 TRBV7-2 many CASSFGLAGNEQFF TGTGCCAGCAGCTTTGGACTAGCTGGCAATGAGCAGTTCTTC
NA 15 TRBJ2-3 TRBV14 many CASSRRTENTDTQYF TGTGCCAGCAGTCGAAGGACAGAGAACACAGATACGCAGTATTTT
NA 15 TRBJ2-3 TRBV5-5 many CASSFVGTGTDTQYF TGTGCCAGCAGCTTCGTGGGGACCGGCACAGATACGCAGTATTTT
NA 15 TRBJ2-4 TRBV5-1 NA CASSLGLLGKNIQYF TGCGCCAGCAGCTTGGGGCTTTTGGGCAAAAACATTCAGTACTTC
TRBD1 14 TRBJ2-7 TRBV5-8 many CASSSRDRYREQYF TGTGCCAGCAGCTCCCGGGACAGGTACCGCGAGCAGTACTTC
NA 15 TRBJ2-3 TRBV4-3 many CASSQVQGSTDTQYF TGCGCCAGCAGCCAAGTACAGGGTAGCACAGATACGCAGTATTTT
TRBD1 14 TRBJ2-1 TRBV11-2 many CASSPGTGVWVQFF TGTGCCAGCAGCCCCGGGACAGGGGTCTGGGTGCAGTTCTTC
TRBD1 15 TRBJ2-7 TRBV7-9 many CASSLHLTGKDEQYF TGTGCCAGCAGCCTTCACCTGACAGGGAAGGACGAGCAGTACTTC
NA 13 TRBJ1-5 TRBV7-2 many CASSLTAYEPQHF TGTGCCAGCAGCCTTACAGCCTATGAGCCCCAGCATTTT
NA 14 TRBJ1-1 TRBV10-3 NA CAIKAGIDHTEAFF TGTGCCATCAAGGCAGGGATTGACCACACTGAAGCTTTCTTT
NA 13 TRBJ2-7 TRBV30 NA CAWSLPGGSEQYF TGTGCCTGGAGTCTGCCAGGAGGCTCCGAGCAGTACTTC
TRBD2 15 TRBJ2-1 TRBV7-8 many CASSPQREPYNEQFF TGTGCCAGCAGCCCGCAGCGGGAGCCCTACAATGAGCAGTTCTTC
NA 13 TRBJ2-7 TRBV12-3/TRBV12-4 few CASSFGNSYEQYF TGTGCCAGCAGTTTTGGGAACTCCTACGAGCAGTACTTC
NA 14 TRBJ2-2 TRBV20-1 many CSARDAGNTGELFF TGCAGTGCTAGAGATGCGGGAAACACCGGGGAGCTGTTTTTT
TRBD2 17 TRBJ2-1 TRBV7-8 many CASSLETSPTSYNEQFF TGTGCCAGCAGCTTAGAGACTAGCCCTACCTCCTACAATGAGCAGTTCTTC
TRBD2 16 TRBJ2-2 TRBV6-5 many CASSSRLAGEAGELFF TGTGCCAGCAGTTCCAGACTAGCGGGAGAAGCCGGGGAGCTGTTTTTT
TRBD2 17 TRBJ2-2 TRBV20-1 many CSASASGRAGDTGELFF TGCAGTGCTAGTGCTAGCGGGAGGGCCGGGGACACCGGGGAGCTGTTTTTT
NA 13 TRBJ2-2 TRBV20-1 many CSARQGHTGELFF TGCAGTGCTAGGCAGGGTCATACCGGGGAGCTGTTTTTT
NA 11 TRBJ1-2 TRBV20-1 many CSASSGTGYTF TGCAGTGCTAGTTCAGGGACTGGCTACACCTTC
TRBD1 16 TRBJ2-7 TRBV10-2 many CASSRTKTGVAYEQYF TGCGCCAGCAGCCGAACTAAGACAGGGGTGGCCTACGAGCAGTACTTC
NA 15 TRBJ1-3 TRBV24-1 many CATSEGTPQGNTIYF TGTGCCACCAGTGAGGGGACACCGCAGGGAAACACCATATATTTT
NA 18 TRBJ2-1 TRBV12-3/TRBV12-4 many CASRQYNLQGAPYNEQFF TGTGCCAGCCGCCAATACAACCTACAGGGAGCCCCTTACAATGAGCAGTTCTTC
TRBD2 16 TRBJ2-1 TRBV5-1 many CASSLFGTSGKVKQFF TGCGCCAGCAGCTTGTTTGGGACTAGCGGGAAGGTGAAGCAGTTCTTC
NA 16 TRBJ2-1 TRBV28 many CASTEKGFRSYNEQFF TGTGCCAGCACCGAAAAGGGGTTCCGGTCCTACAATGAGCAGTTCTTC
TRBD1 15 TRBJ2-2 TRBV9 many CASSSRQGSTGELFF TGTGCCAGCAGCTCCCGACAGGGGTCCACCGGGGAGCTGTTTTTT
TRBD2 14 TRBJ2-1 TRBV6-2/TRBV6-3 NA CASSKNLAGYEQFF TGTGCCAGCAGTAAGAATCTAGCGGGGTATGAGCAGTTCTTC
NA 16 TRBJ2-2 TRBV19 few CASSIVKTSNTGELFF TGTGCCAGTAGTATAGTAAAGACTTCGAACACCGGGGAGCTGTTTTTT
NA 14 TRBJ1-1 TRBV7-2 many CASSSQGVNTEAFF TGTGCCAGCAGCTCTCAGGGTGTGAACACTGAAGCTTTCTTT
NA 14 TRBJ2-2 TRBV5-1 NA CASSLDYRVGELFF TGCGCCAGCAGCTTGGATTACAGGGTTGGGGAGCTGTTTTTT